A single sample gave rise to the 8 T cell receptor beta chains below, sequenced in a study of T cell repertoires in cytomegalovirus infection (dated by TCRdb to about 2019). Sequenced using an Illumina HiSeq 1500. TCRdb ran its own pipeline on the public reads, namely fastp trimming at Q25 and MiXCR clone calling, and kept in-frame beta chains. All rows with the same CDR3 protein become a single entry with the most common DNA and genes. The sample contains 310,000 or so distinct CDR3 sequences, approximately 25% of them found a single time. Roughly 15% of the sample comes from the top ten. Per the publication, the treatment or condition label means: in vitro stimulation with specific CMV peptide epitopes to enrich CMV-specific T cells. For these TCRs, the target antigens are not known. This sample comprised cultured PBMCs, obtained from culture after CMV antigen stimulation. These receptors all come from a human donor in good health (CMV status not recorded). Some clones in this sample may be carry-over from other donors' samples.

This clonotype occurred a few times. The rearrangement links TRBV20-1 to TRBJ2-1; D uncertain. Germline CDR1 DFQATT, CDR2 SNEGSKA (reference sequence). The CDR3 loop spans 17 amino acids. V was pared by 0 bases and J by 0 bases, with 15 bases between. For the CDR3, the DNA is TGCAGTGCTAGAGATCGGAGAAGCGTCCCCTCCTACAATGAGCAGTTCTTC. It translates to CSARDRRSVPSYNEQFF.

This clonotype was observed many times. The CDR3 loop reads CASSLAQGGWGNIQYF. The DNA for the CDR3 is TGTGCCAGCAGCTTAGCGCAAGGGGGCTGGGGAAACATTCAGTACTTC. The J gene is TRBJ2-4, the V gene TRBV7-2; 7 nucleotides align to TRBD1. Germline CDR1 SGHTA, CDR2 FQGNSA. V shed 0 bases and J 6 bases; nucleotides not matched to a gene: 8. The CDR3 consists of 16 residues.

The rearrangement joins TRBV30 to TRBJ2-1, with D tentatively TRBD2 (6 bases). V was trimmed by 1 base and J by 9 bases, leaving 16 bases between them. This CDR3 is 14 amino acids long. Germline values: CDR1 GTSNPN, CDR2 SVGIG (reference sequence). The CDR3: CAWSGDGSGSEQFF. The CDR3 nucleotides are TGTGCCTGGAGTGGTGACGGGAGTGGTAGTGAGCAGTTCTTC. The entire variable domain, with the rest obtained from reference TRBV30 and TRBJ2-1, is as follows: SQTIHQWPATLVQPVGSPLSLECTVEGTSNPNLYWYRQAAGRGLQLLFYSVGIGQISSEVPQNLSASRPQDRQFILSSKKLLLSDSGFYLCAWSGDGSGSEQFFGPGTRLTVL.

This clonotype has a handful of counts. The V and J genes are TRBV28 and TRBJ2-7; unclear D gene. The V end lost 5 bases, the J end lost 4 bases, and 12 bases lay between the germline ends. CDR3 size: 13 residues. CDR1 is MDHEN, CDR2 SYDVKM, per germline. The CDR3 bases are TGTGCCAGCAGTGCACCCTTTCCGTACGAGCAGTACTTC. Amino acid sequence: CASSAPFPYEQYF.

The V and J genes are TRBV23-1 and TRBJ1-5, with D unresolved. TRBV23-1 is an ORF, and what it does is uncertain. With 3 bases removed from V and 2 bases from J, the gap between germline ends came to 20 bases. This CDR3 has 18 residues. The CDR3 region has the DNA TGCGCCAGCAGTCACCACCGGGCCGGGTGGAATGGCAATCAGCCCCAGCATTTT. It specifies CASSHHRAGWNGNQPQHF.

The CDR3 loop reads CASSRLAGGSGLAGELFF. CDR3 nucleotides: TGCGCCAGCAGTCGACTAGCGGGAGGATCCGGGTTGGCCGGGGAGCTGTTTTTT. The chain carries TRBV10-1 and TRBJ2-2, with 13 bases aligning to TRBD2. The germline V gene encodes CDR1 WNHNN and CDR2 SYGVQD (reference sequence). Losses at the gene ends were 5 bases for V and 6 bases for J; bases not matched to a gene: 12. CDR3 length equals 18 residues.

This clonotype was seen more than once but under ten times. J is TRBJ2-7 and V is TRBV19, with D tentatively TRBD2 (6 bases). This CDR3 is 14 amino acids long. The germline gives CDR1 LNHDA, CDR2 SQIVND (reference sequence). V lost 4 bases and J 0 bases, leaving 10 bases between the germline ends. CDR3 coding DNA: TGTGCCAGTAGTAAGGCGGGGACCTCCTACGAGCAGTACGTC. Its protein product is CASSKAGTSYEQYV.

This clonotype appeared a few times. This rearrangement joins TRBV10-3 to TRBJ1-5, with TRBD1 as a possible D gene (5 bases). V lost 0 bases and J 3 bases, leaving 9 bases between the germline ends. CDR1 ENHRY and CDR2 SYGVKD come from the germline V gene. The CDR3 extends over 15 amino acids. The CDR3 reads CAISESRQLNQPQHF. The CDR3 bases are TGTGCCATCAGTGAGTCGAGACAGCTCAATCAGCCCCAGCATTTT.